The T cell receptor (beta chain) described here comes from a study of regulatory T cells in long-lasting Graves disease. Germline loops: CDR1 MDHEN, CDR2 SYDVKM. V gave up 2 bases and J gave up 9 bases, with 5 bases separating them. The CDR3 covers 11 residues. Time point indicated: newly diagnosed GD, antithyroid drugs for less than 3 months. RNA isolated from PBMCs was used to make the TCR library. The study, taken as a whole, reports: Among the persistent patients, 2,741 public clonotypes were shared, more than the approximately 1,000 shared among new patients.

Combining iRepertoire HTBI primers with Arm-PCR of CDR3 regions, the authors built TCR beta libraries. TCRdb passed the multiplex PCR reads through MiXCR, listing each CDR3 protein once. The sample lists 400,000 to 500,000 distinct CDR3 sequences, approximately 16% occurring once. This clonotype was recorded a few times. Its target is not known. These data also featured in a second study, about T cells in Graves' hyperthyroidism and ophthalmopathy.

Here the sequenced sample was peripheral blood mononuclear cells (PBMCs), taken at new diagnosis, from a patient treated with antithyroid drugs. This sequence joins TRBV28 and TRBJ2-1, with unresolved D. The clonotype was recovered from a woman between 18 and 29 years old with Graves disease. The CDR3 region is CASSLKGEQFF. CDR3 DNA sequence: TGTGCCAGCAGTTTAAAGGGTGAGCAGTTCTTC.